Below are 13 T cell receptor beta chains sequenced from a single sample in a study of OX40 agonist ivuxolimab in advanced cancers. Clones were read by immunoSEQ multiplex PCR, and TCRdb kept only the in-frame ones, dropping some. Here the sample spans roughly 68,000 clones, just over 85% being singletons. The material sequenced was CD4+ or CD8+ T cells sorted from blood, taken in a trial of the OX40 agonist ivuxolimab. These receptors all come from an adult with an advanced solid tumor such as melanoma, head and neck, liver or kidney cancer.

This sequence joins TRBV6-5 and TRBJ1-1; D might be TRBD1 (5 bases). The CDR3 runs 13 residues. V lost 2 bases and J 9 bases, leaving 13 bases between the germline ends. Germline values: CDR1 MNHEY, CDR2 SVGAGI. CDR3 in DNA: TGTGCCAGCAGTTACGCAGGGACTATCAAAGCTTTCTTT. Protein product: CASSYAGTIKAFF.

J is TRBJ2-1 and V is TRBV20-1; D might be TRBD2 (5 bases). The CDR3 runs to 10 residues. Germline loops: CDR1 DFQATT, CDR2 SNEGSKA (reference sequence). Trimming took off 5 bases at V and 15 bases at J, with 14 bases between the two ends. The CDR3 region is CSALASVPFF. The CDR3 nucleotides are TGCAGTGCTTTAGCGAGTGTTCCGTTCTTC.

The rearrangement joins TRBV7-3 to TRBJ1-2; TRBD1 might be the D (6 bases). Per the germline V gene, CDR1 is SGHTA and CDR2 is FQGTGA. V dropped 6 bases and J dropped 4 bases, with 12 bases sitting between them. CDR3 length: 13 residues. In nucleotides, the CDR3 is TGTGCCAGCAGTCCGAGGGGGTCCTATGGCTACACCTTC. As protein: CASSPRGSYGYTF.

The sample holds a few counts of this clone. The chain combines TRBV7-8 with TRBJ1-6; no firm D call. The V gene's germline CDR1 is SGHVS and CDR2 FQNEAQ. Trimming pared 5 bases from V and 0 bases from J, leaving 20 bases between. The CDR3 contains 19 residues. CDR3 loop: CASSPDRVPGLSYNSPLHF. Here the CDR3 DNA reads TGTGCCAGCAGCCCCGACCGGGTCCCTGGCCTCTCCTATAATTCACCCCTCCACTTT.

V is TRBV27 and J is TRBJ1-6, with D maybe TRBD1 (5 bases). V dropped 6 bases and J dropped 7 bases, with 16 bases sitting between them. Germline V gene data show CDR1 as MNHEY and CDR2 as SMNVEV (reference sequence). This CDR3 has 15 amino acids. Here the CDR3 DNA reads TGTGCCAGCAGGACCATGACAGTGACGAATTCACCCCTCCACTTT. It encodes CASRTMTVTNSPLHF.

This clone was observed a few times. This chain connects TRBV7-2 to TRBJ1-3; D not certain. The V gene lost 6 bases and the J gene lost 6 bases, with 9 bases spanning the gap. Germline CDR1 SGHTA, CDR2 FQGNSA. This CDR3 has 12 amino acids. CDR3 sequence: CASRLGENTIYF. The CDR3 coding sequence is TGTGCCAGCAGACTCGGGGAAAACACCATATATTTT.

The V and J genes are TRBV27 and TRBJ2-3, with 8 bases lining up with TRBD2. The CDR3 has 13 residues. Unmatched junction bases numbered 1, after V lost 6 bases and J lost 2 bases. Germline CDR1 reads MNHEY; CDR2 reads SMNVEV (reference sequence). The CDR3: CASRRGDTDTQYF. The CDR3 DNA reads as TGTGCCAGCAGGCGGGGGGACACAGATACGCAGTATTTT.

This chain connects TRBV6-4 to TRBJ1-5; the D gene is possibly TRBD1 (5 bases). V dropped 1 base and J dropped 5 bases, with 18 bases sitting between them. Germline V gene data show CDR1 as MRHNA and CDR2 as SNTAGT. This CDR3 is 17 amino acids long. The CDR3 DNA sequence: TGTGCCAGCAGTGACTTTCCGTGGGGTGGGGGAGATCAGCCCCAGCATTTT. Translated: CASSDFPWGGGDQPQHF.

This rearrangement joins TRBV29-1 to TRBJ1-1; D ambiguous. Trimming removed 1 base from V and 1 base from J, with 13 bases in between. This CDR3 is built from 15 residues. CDR1 SQVTM and CDR2 ANQGSEA come from the germline V gene. For the CDR3, the DNA is TGCAGCGTTGAAGGAACAGCATCACAGAACACTGAAGCTTTCTTT. This encodes CSVEGTASQNTEAFF.

V is TRBV7-2 and J is TRBJ2-2, with TRBD1 as a possible D gene (6 bases). The V end lost 5 bases, the J end lost 8 bases, and 9 bases lay between the germline ends. There are 12 residues in the CDR3. Looked up from germline, CDR1 is SGHTA and CDR2 is FQGNSA. The CDR3, as DNA: TGTGCCAGCAGCGGCAGGGGAGGGGAGCTGTTTTTT. Amino acids: CASSGRGGELFF.

This clone has a handful of counts. The gene calls are TRBV19 and TRBJ1-5; D gene unclear. The CDR3 is 13 amino acids. The V gene lost 6 bases and the J gene lost 7 bases, with 13 bases spanning the gap. Per germline, CDR1 LNHDA and CDR2 SQIVND (reference sequence). The CDR3 DNA follows: TGTGCCAGTAGCCTAATAATGGGCCAGCCCCAGCATTTT. Translating gives CASSLIMGQPQHF.

This chain uses TRBV6-5 with TRBJ1-2, with 7 bases fitting TRBD1. V shed 7 bases, J shed 8 bases, and the junction held 13 bases outside the gene matches. This CDR3 is built from 14 residues. CDR1 and CDR2 (germline): MNHEY, SVGAGI. In DNA, the CDR3 is TGTGCCAGCACCCAAAAGGGACAGAGGAAAGGCTACACCTTC. It is translated as CASTQKGQRKGYTF.

This chain uses TRBV28 with TRBJ1-5; 7 bases match TRBD1. This CDR3 has 12 residues. Germline assignment: CDR1 MDHEN and CDR2 SYDVKM. V was pared by 8 bases and J by 7 bases, with 5 bases of the junction left unmatched. The CDR3 spells CASGTGEQPQHF. As DNA, the CDR3 is TGTGCCAGCGGAACAGGGGAACAGCCCCAGCATTTT.